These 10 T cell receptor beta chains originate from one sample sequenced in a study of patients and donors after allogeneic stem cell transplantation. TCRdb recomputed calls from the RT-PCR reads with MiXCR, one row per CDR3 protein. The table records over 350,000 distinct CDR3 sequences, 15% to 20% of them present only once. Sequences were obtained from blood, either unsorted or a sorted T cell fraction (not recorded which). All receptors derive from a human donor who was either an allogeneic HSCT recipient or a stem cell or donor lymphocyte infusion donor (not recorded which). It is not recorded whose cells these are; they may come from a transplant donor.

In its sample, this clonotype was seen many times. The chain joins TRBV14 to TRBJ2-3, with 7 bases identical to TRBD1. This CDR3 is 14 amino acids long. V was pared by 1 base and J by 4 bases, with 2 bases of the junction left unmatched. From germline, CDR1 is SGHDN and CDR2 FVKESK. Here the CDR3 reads CASSQAGGADTQYF. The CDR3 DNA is TGTGCCAGCAGCCAAGCAGGGGGAGCAGATACGCAGTATTTT. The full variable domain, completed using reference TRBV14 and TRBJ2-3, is EAGVTQFPSHSVIEKGQTVTLRCDPISGHDNLYWYRRVMGKEIKFLLHFVKESKQDESGMPNNRFLAERTGGTYSTLKVQPAELEDSGVYFCASSQAGGADTQYFGPGTRLTVL.

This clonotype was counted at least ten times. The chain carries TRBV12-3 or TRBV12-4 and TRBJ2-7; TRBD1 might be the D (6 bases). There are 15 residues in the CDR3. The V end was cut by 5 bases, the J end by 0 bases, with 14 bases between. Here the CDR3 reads CASSKTGIFSYEQYF. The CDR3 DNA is TGTGCCAGCAGTAAAACAGGGATTTTCTCCTACGAGCAGTACTTC.

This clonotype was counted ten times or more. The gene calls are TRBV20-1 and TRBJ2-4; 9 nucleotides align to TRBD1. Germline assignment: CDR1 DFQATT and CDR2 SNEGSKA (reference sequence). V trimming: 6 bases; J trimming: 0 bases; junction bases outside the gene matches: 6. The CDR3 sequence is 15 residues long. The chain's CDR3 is CSAWTGELAKNIQYF. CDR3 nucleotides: TGCAGTGCGTGGACAGGGGAACTAGCCAAAAACATTCAGTACTTC.

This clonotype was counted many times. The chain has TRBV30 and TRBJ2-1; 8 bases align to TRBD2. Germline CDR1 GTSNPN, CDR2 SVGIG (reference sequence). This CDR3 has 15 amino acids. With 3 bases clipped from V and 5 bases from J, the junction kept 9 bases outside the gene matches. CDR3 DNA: TGTGCCTGGAGCCAAATAGCGGGATACAACAATGAGCAGTTCTTC. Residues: CAWSQIAGYNNEQFF.

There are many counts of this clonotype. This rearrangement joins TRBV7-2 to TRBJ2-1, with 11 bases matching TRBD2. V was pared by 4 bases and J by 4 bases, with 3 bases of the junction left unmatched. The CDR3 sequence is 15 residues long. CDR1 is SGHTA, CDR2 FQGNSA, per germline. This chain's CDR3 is CASSSRLAGYNEQFF. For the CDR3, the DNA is TGTGCCAGCAGCTCTAGACTAGCGGGGTACAATGAGCAGTTCTTC.

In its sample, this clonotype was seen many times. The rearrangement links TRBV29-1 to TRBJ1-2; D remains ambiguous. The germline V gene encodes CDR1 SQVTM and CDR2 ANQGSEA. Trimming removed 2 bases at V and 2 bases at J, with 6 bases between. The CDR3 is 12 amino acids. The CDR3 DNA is TGCAGCGTTGAATGGGTGAACTATGGCTACACCTTC. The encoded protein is CSVEWVNYGYTF.

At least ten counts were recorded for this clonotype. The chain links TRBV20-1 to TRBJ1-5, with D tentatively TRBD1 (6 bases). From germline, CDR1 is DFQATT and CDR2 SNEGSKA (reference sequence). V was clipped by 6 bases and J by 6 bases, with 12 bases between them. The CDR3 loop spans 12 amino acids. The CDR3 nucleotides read TGCAGTGCCGCGGGGGGCGGTCAGCCCCAGCATTTT. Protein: CSAAGGGQPQHF.

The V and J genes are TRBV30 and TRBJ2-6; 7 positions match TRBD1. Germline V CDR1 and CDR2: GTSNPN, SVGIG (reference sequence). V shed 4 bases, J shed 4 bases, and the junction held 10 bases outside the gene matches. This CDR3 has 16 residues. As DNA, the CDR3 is TGTGCCTGGATGGGGCGTAGGGGGCAAGGGGCCAACGTCCTGACTTTC. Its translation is CAWMGRRGQGANVLTF.

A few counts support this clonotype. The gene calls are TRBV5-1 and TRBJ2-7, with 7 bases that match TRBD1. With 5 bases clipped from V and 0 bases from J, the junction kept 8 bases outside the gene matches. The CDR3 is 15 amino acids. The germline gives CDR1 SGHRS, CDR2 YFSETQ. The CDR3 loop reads CASRGTARSSYEQYF. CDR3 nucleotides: TGCGCCAGCAGGGGGACAGCGAGGAGCTCCTACGAGCAGTACTTC.

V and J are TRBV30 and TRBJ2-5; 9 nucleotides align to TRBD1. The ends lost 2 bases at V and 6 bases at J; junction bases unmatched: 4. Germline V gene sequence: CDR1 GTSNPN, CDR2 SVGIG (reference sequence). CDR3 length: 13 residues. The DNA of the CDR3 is TGTGCCTGGAGTCAAGGACAGGGGCAGACCCAGTACTTC. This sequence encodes CAWSQGQGQTQYF.